This T cell receptor (beta chain) was recorded in a study of control samples from healthy donors and cancer patients. The CDR3 has 13 residues. Germline V gene data show CDR1 as LNHDA and CDR2 as SQIVND (reference sequence). The germline V and J ends were trimmed by 5 bases and 9 bases, with 13 bases remaining between them. Sequenced by immunoSEQ multiplex PCR; TCRdb stores in-frame clones only, minus some. The sample lists about 150,000 clones; about 93% were seen once. The sequenced material came from blood. V and J are TRBV19 and TRBJ2-2; a possible D gene is TRBD2 (6 bases). This TCR derives from a man in his fifties in good health. CDR3 residues: CASSVVGGWELFF. CDR3 DNA sequence: TGTGCCAGTAGTGTCGTCGGAGGGTGGGAGCTGTTTTTT.